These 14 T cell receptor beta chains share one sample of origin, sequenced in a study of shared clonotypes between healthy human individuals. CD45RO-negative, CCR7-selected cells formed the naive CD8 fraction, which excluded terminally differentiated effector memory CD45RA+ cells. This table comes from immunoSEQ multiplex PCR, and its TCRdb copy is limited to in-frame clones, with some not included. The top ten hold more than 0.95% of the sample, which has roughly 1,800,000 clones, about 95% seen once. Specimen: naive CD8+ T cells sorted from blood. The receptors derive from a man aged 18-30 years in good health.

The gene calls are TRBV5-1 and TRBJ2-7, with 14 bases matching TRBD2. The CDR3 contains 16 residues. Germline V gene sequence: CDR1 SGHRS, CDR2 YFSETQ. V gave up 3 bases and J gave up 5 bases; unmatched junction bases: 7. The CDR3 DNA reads TGCGCCAGCAGCTCATTGACTAGCGGGAGGGCCGACGAGCAGTACTTC. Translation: CASSSLTSGRADEQYF.

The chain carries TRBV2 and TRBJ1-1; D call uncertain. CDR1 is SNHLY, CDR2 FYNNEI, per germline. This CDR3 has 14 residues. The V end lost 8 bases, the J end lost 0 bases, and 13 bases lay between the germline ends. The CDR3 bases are TGTGCCAGCGCTTTGTTGTTCATGAACACTGAAGCTTTCTTT. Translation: CASALLFMNTEAFF.

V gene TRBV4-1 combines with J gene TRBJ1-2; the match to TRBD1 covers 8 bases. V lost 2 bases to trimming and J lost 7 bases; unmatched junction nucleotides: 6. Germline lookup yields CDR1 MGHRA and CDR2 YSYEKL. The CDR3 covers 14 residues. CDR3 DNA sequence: TGCGCCAGCAGCCAAACCCCAGGGGGCGGTGGCTACACCTTC. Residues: CASSQTPGGGGYTF.

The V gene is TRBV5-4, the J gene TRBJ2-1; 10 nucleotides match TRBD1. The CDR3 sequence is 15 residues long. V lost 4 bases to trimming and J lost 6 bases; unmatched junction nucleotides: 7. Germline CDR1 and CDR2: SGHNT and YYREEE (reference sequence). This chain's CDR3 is CASSPGQGFSNEQFF. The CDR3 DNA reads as TGTGCCAGCAGCCCGGGACAGGGGTTCAGCAATGAGCAGTTCTTC.

The chain's CDR3 is CASSGVSGGHEQYF. The DNA of the CDR3 is TGTGCCAGCAGTGGTGTTAGCGGGGGGCACGAGCAGTACTTC. The chain joins TRBV2 to TRBJ2-7, with 10 nucleotides matching TRBD2. Germline CDR1 SNHLY, CDR2 FYNNEI. This CDR3 is built from 14 residues. Losses at the gene ends were 4 bases for V and 5 bases for J; bases not matched to a gene: 5.

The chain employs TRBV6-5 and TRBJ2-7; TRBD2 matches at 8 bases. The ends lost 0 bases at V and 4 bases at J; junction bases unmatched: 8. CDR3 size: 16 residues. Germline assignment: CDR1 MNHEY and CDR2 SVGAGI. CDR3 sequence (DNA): TGTGCCAGCAGTTACTCACTCGGGACTAGGGGATACGAGCAGTACTTC. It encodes CASSYSLGTRGYEQYF.

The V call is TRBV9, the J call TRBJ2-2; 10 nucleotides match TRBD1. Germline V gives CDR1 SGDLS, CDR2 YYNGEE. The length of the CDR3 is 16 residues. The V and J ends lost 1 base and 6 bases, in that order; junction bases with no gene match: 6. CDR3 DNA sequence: TGTGCCAGCAGCGTACCCGGACAGGGGGGATCCGGGGAGCTGTTTTTT. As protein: CASSVPGQGGSGELFF.

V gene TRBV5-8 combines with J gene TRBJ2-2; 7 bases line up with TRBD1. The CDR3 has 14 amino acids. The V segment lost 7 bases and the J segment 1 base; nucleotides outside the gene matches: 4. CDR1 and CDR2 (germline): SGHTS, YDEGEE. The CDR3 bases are TGTGCCAGCCTACGGACAGGGAACACCGGGGAGCTGTTTTTT. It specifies CASLRTGNTGELFF.

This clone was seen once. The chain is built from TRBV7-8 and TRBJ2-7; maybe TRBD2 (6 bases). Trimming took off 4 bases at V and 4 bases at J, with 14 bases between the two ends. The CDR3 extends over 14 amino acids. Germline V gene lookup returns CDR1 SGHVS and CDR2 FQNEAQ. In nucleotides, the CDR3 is TGTGCCAGCAGCTACGGGGGACTCGATTACGAGCAGTACTTC. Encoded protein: CASSYGGLDYEQYF.

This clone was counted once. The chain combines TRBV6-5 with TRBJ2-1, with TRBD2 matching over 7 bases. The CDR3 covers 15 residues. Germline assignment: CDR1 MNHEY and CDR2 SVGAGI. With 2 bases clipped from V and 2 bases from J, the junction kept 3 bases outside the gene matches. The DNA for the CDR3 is TGTGCCAGCAGTTACCAGCGGGGCCCCTACAATGAGCAGTTCTTC. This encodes CASSYQRGPYNEQFF.

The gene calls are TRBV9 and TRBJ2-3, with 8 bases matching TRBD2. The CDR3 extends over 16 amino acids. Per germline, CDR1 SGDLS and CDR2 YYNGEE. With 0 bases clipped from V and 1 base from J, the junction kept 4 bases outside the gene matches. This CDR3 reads CASSVGLREGTDTQYF. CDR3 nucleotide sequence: TGTGCCAGCAGCGTAGGGTTGCGGGAGGGCACAGATACGCAGTATTTT. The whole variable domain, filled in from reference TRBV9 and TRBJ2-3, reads DSGVTQTPKHLITATGQRVTLRCSPRSGDLSVYWYQQSLDQGLQFLIQYYNGEERAKGNILERFSAQQFPDLHSELNLSSLELGDSALYFCASSVGLREGTDTQYFGPGTRLTVL.

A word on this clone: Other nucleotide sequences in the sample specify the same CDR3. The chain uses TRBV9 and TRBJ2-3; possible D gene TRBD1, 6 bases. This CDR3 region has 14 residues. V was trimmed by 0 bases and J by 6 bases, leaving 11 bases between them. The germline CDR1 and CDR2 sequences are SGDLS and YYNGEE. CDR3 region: CASSVEGEWDTQYF. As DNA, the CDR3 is TGTGCCAGCAGCGTAGAGGGGGAGTGGGATACGCAGTATTTT. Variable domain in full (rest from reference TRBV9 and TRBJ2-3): DSGVTQTPKHLITATGQRVTLRCSPRSGDLSVYWYQQSLDQGLQFLIQYYNGEERAKGNILERFSAQQFPDLHSELNLSSLELGDSALYFCASSVEGEWDTQYFGPGTRLTVL.

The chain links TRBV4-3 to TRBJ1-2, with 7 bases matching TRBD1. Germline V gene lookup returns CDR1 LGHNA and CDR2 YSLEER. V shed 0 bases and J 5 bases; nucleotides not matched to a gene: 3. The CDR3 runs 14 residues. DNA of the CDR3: TGCGCCAGCAGCCAAGAAGGGGGCGAATATGGCTACACCTTC. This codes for CASSQEGGEYGYTF.

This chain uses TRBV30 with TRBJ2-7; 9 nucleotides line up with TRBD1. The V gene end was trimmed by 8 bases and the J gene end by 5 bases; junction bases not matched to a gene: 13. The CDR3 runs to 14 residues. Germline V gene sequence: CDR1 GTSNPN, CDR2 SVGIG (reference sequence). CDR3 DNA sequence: TGTGCCGGAGCTTCCGGGACAGGGATGCACGAGCAGTACTTC. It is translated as CAGASGTGMHEQYF.